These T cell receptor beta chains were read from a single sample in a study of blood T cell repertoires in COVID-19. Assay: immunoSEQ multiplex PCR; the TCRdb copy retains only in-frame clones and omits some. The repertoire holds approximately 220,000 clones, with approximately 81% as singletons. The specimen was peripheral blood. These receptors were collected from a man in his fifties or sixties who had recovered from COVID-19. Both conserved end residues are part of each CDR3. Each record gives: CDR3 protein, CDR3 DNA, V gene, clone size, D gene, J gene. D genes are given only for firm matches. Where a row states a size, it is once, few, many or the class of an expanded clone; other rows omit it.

CASSPPSSYEQYF	TGTGCCAGCTCACCTCCTAGCTCCTACGAGCAGTACTTC	TRBV18	NA	NA	TRBJ2-7
CASRSAQGFNTEAFF	TGTGCCAGCAGATCGGCTCAGGGGTTTAACACTGAAGCTTTCTTT	TRBV5-5	NA	NA	TRBJ1-1
CASSQDGGGWTQYF	TGTGCCAGCAGCCAAGATGGCGGAGGGTGGACCCAGTACTTC	TRBV4-2	NA	NA	TRBJ2-5
CASSYYREQYF	TGTGCCAGCAGCTATTACAGGGAGCAGTACTTC	TRBV11-2	NA	NA	TRBJ2-7
CASSLTRQGGYTF	TGCGCCAGCAGCTTGACTCGGCAGGGGGGCTACACCTTC	TRBV5-1	once	NA	TRBJ1-2
CSVTDRTNYGYTF	TGCAGCGTTACGGACAGGACGAACTATGGCTACACCTTC	TRBV29-1	NA	TRBD1	TRBJ1-2
CASSRSPTGSGNTIYF	TGTGCCAGCTCCCGCTCACCGACAGGGAGCGGAAACACCATATATTTT	TRBV18	NA	TRBD1	TRBJ1-3
CASRPGQGFSGELFF	TGTGCCAGCAGACCGGGACAGGGGTTCTCCGGGGAGCTGTTTTTT	TRBV6-5	NA	TRBD1	TRBJ2-2
CASSSRQGGELFF	TGTGCCAGCAGCTCTCGACAGGGTGGGGAGCTGTTTTTT	TRBV11-3	NA	TRBD1	TRBJ2-2
CASSSGDSYEQYF	TGTGCCAGCAGCTCAGGGGACAGCTACGAGCAGTACTTC	TRBV7-2	NA	TRBD1	TRBJ2-7
CTSSQDRSEQYF	TGCACCAGCAGCCAAGATCGGTCCGAGCAGTACTTC	TRBV1	NA	NA	TRBJ2-7
CASSLVGGSSYNEQFF	TGTGCCAGCAGCTTAGTAGGTGGGAGCTCCTACAATGAGCAGTTCTTC	TRBV7-2	NA	NA	TRBJ2-1
CASSYKRSQYF	TGTGCCAGCAGTTATAAGAGATCCCAGTACTTC	TRBV28	once	NA	TRBJ2-5
CATSDLPEGVNEQFF	TGTGCCACCAGTGATTTGCCCGAAGGGGTCAATGAGCAGTTCTTC	TRBV24-1	NA	NA	TRBJ2-1
CASSREGTSGRPYNEQFF	TGTGCCAGCAGCAGGGAGGGGACTAGCGGGCGGCCCTACAATGAGCAGTTCTTC	TRBV28	NA	TRBD2	TRBJ2-1
CASSPTPNTEAFF	TGTGCCAGTAGTCCGACTCCGAACACTGAAGCTTTCTTT	TRBV19	NA	NA	TRBJ1-1
CAISKLDMGNTEAFF	TGTGCCATCAGTAAACTAGACATGGGGAACACTGAAGCTTTCTTT	TRBV10-3	NA	NA	TRBJ1-1
CASSKTVPRRTGTYEQYF	TGTGCCAGCAGCAAAACAGTCCCCAGACGGACAGGGACCTACGAGCAGTACTTC	TRBV21-1	NA	NA	TRBJ2-7
CASKISGRDEQYF	TGTGCCAGCAAGATTAGCGGGAGAGATGAGCAGTACTTC	TRBV28	NA	TRBD2	TRBJ2-7
CASSPRTGSHHEQFF	TGTGCCAGCAGCCCTCGGACAGGGAGCCATCATGAGCAGTTCTTC	TRBV11-2	NA	TRBD1	TRBJ2-1
CASSLSVTREQYF	TGTGCCAGCAGTTTATCAGTCACGAGGGAGCAGTACTTC	TRBV27	NA	NA	TRBJ2-7
CASSEDQAYGYTF	TGTGCCAGCAGTGAAGACCAGGCATATGGCTACACCTTC	TRBV2	NA	NA	TRBJ1-2
CASSQGSNTEAFF	TGTGCCAGCAGCCAGGGCTCGAACACTGAAGCTTTCTTT	TRBV3-1/TRBV3-2	NA	NA	TRBJ1-1
CASSLDQPGSSTDTQYF	TGTGCCAGCAGCTTAGATCAACCTGGCTCTAGCACAGATACGCAGTATTTT	TRBV11-2	once	NA	TRBJ2-3
CASSQVGRGNLADTQYF	TGCGCCAGCAGCCAAGTCGGCAGGGGAAATCTGGCAGATACGCAGTATTTT	TRBV4-1	NA	NA	TRBJ2-3